A single sample gave rise to the 10 T cell receptor beta chains below, sequenced in a study of OX40 agonist ivuxolimab in advanced cancers. Library creation used the immunoSEQ multiplex PCR assay. TCRdb's version of the immuneACCESS table is confined to in-frame rearrangements and falls short of the full clone set. An unresolved V gene accounts for under half of the shortfall where checked; the remainder is of unknown origin. The sample data list fewer than 20,000 clones, and around 93% of these were observed just once. More than 7% of the sample lies in the top ten. This specimen consisted of CD4+ or CD8+ T cells sorted from blood, obtained in a trial of the OX40 agonist ivuxolimab. The receptors were sampled from an adult with an advanced solid tumor such as melanoma, head and neck, liver or kidney cancer.

The chain has TRBV5-6 and TRBJ2-1, with D possibly being TRBD2 (8 bases). Trimming removed 1 base from V and 12 bases from J, with 14 bases in between. CDR3 length equals 13 residues. Germline CDR1 SGHDT, CDR2 YYEEEE. CDR3: CASSLTGGGGQFF. The CDR3, as DNA: TGTGCCAGCAGCTTGACGGGAGGGGGCGGGCAGTTCTTC.

The CDR3 region has the DNA TGTGCCAGCAGCTTCCCCAGGAGGACCCCCACAGATACGCAGTATTTT. It encodes CASSFPRRTPTDTQYF. V gene TRBV7-9 combines with J gene TRBJ2-3, with TRBD2 as a possible D gene (5 bases). The V end lost 3 bases, the J end lost 2 bases, and 15 bases lay between the germline ends. This CDR3 region has 16 residues. Germline CDR1 is SEHNR and CDR2 is FQNEAQ (reference sequence).

By frequency in the sample, this clone is large. V and J are TRBV30 and TRBJ2-2; D is possibly TRBD1 (5 bases). This CDR3 is built from 11 residues. V lost 8 bases and J 7 bases, leaving 11 bases between the germline ends. CDR1 and CDR2 (germline): GTSNPN, SVGIG (reference sequence). The CDR3 DNA reads as TGTGCCCTGACAGAAGGCGGGGAGCTGTTTTTT. Residues: CALTEGGELFF.

This chain joins TRBV6-5 and TRBJ2-5; 8 bases are a match to TRBD1. Judging by the DNA end, TRBJ2-7 fits better; the J call may be wrong. CDR1 is MNHEY and CDR2 is SVGAGI in the germline V gene. There are 16 residues in the CDR3. CDR3 in amino acids: CASSYGPQGAVYEQYF. The CDR3 region has the DNA TGTGCCAGCAGTTACGGCCCTCAGGGGGCTGTCTACGAGCAGTACTTC.

Here the CDR3 DNA reads TGTGCCAGCAGTGACTGGACGGACTACAATGAGCAGTTCTTC. It is translated as CASSDWTDYNEQFF. The gene calls are TRBV2 and TRBJ2-1, with D hard to call. There are 14 residues in the CDR3. From germline, CDR1 is SNHLY and CDR2 FYNNEI. V shed 3 bases and J shed 3 bases, with 9 bases lying between them.

The chain employs TRBV6-5 and TRBJ2-3; 9 bases are shared with TRBD2. Germline V gives CDR1 MNHEY, CDR2 SVGAGI. V lost 3 bases, J lost 6 bases, and 10 bases stayed unmatched. The CDR3 runs to 16 residues. The CDR3 sequence: CASSYGGLARSDTQYF. The CDR3 DNA sequence: TGTGCCAGCAGTTATGGGGGACTAGCTAGATCTGATACGCAGTATTTT.

Comment on this clone: At one boundary the junction diverges from the germline segment, which might be a read error. The chain uses TRBV7-7 and TRBJ2-5; TRBD2 might be the D (6 bases). The CDR3 loop spans 16 amino acids. Germline V gene data show CDR1 as SSHAT and CDR2 as FNYEAQ (reference sequence). Here the CDR3 DNA reads TGTGCTAGCAGCTTAGTAGGAGGGGTTAAAGGAGAGACCCAGTACTTC. Amino acids: CASSLVGGVKGETQYF.

The V gene is TRBV28, the J gene TRBJ2-7, with D tentatively TRBD2 (9 bases). Between the trimmed V and J ends, which lost 5 bases and 6 bases, there was a span of 17 bases. Germline CDR1 is MDHEN and CDR2 is SYDVKM. The CDR3 spans 14 residues. The CDR3 DNA sequence: TGTGCCAGCAGTCAGGGGGCTAGCGGGATCGAGCAGTACTTC. This gives the protein CASSQGASGIEQYF.

The CDR3 loop is CASRNGAGELFF. The CDR3 coding sequence is TGCGCCAGCAGAAATGGGGCGGGGGAGCTGTTTTTT. The V gene is TRBV4-1, the J gene TRBJ2-2; TRBD1 is a possible D gene (5 bases). The CDR3 sequence is 12 residues long. V was clipped by 6 bases and J by 8 bases, with 10 bases between them. Germline V CDR1 and CDR2: MGHRA, YSYEKL.

The chain uses TRBV28 and TRBJ1-5; D not resolved. Germline V gene lookup returns CDR1 MDHEN and CDR2 SYDVKM. The CDR3 covers 9 residues. The V and J ends lost 11 bases and 6 bases respectively, with 5 bases between them. The CDR3 region is CAASQPQHF. The DNA of the CDR3 is TGTGCCGCCAGTCAGCCCCAGCATTTT.